This TCR beta chain was retrieved from a study of T cells after yellow fever vaccination. TCRdb called the 5' RACE reads again in MiXCR, with one record for every CDR3 protein. The table records a few hundred thousand distinct CDR3 sequences, about 15% of them present only once. This clonotype was counted between two and nine times. V was cut by 3 bases and J by 4 bases, with 9 bases left in between. The CDR3 runs to 14 residues. Germline assignment: CDR1 SGHAT and CDR2 FQNNGV. The receptor was derived from a man aged 18 to 35 who received the YFV17D yellow fever vaccine. The genes are TRBV11-2 and TRBJ2-2; D possibly corresponds to TRBD1 (5 bases). The source was PBMCs, collected less than 6 days after the first yellow fever vaccination. The CDR3 region is CASSFTGSTGELFF. The CDR3 DNA reads TGTGCCAGCAGCTTTACAGGATCCACCGGGGAGCTGTTTTTT.